This entry describes one T cell receptor (beta chain). The antigen is not known. The protocol was immunoSEQ multiplex PCR, while the TCRdb copy is restricted to in-frame clones and leaves out a portion. The sample holds about 17,000 clones, roughly 86% seen once. The record originates from a study of T cells in pancreatic ductal adenocarcinoma. Per germline, CDR1 MNHEY and CDR2 SVGAGI. The CDR3 has 13 amino acids. Trimming stripped 5 bases from V and 8 bases from J, with 13 bases between. The study's findings and limits: The resected cohort was biased toward the minority with early-stage disease.

No neoadjuvant therapy was given to the selected pancreatic ductal adenocarcinoma patients before their surgery. The chain is built from TRBV6-5 and TRBJ1-5; unclear D gene. Sequencing was performed on PBMCs. This clonotype originated in a human donor with pancreatic ductal adenocarcinoma. CDR3: CASSPTEGKPQHF. CDR3 in DNA: TGTGCCAGCAGTCCAACCGAGGGAAAGCCCCAGCATTTT.